A single sample is the source of the 22 T cell receptor beta chains below, sequenced in a study of T cells in Graves' hyperthyroidism and ophthalmopathy. RNA transcripts gave rise to amplified TCR beta CDR3 regions. HTBI primers were the set used in a first-round RT-PCR of the TCR CDR3. TCRdb recomputed calls from the multiplex PCR reads with MiXCR, one row per CDR3 protein. This sample has about 560,000 distinct CDR3 sequences; roughly 17% occur once, and the top ten carry about 17%. Input material: blood. The receptors shown here come from a woman aged 18-29 years with Graves' hyperthyroidism.

This clonotype was seen ten or more times. The chain carries TRBV27 and TRBJ2-7; no clear D gene. Trimming cost V 2 bases and J 7 bases, with 12 bases left between them. This CDR3 spans 13 amino acids. Per the germline V gene, CDR1 is MNHEY and CDR2 is SMNVEV (reference sequence). CDR3 nucleotides: TGTGCCAGCAGTTTAGTCGGAGCTACAGAGCAGTACTTC. Amino acids: CASSLVGATEQYF.

This clonotype was observed at least ten times. V usage is TRBV7-2 and J usage is TRBJ2-5; 7 nucleotides align to TRBD1. Germline V CDR1 and CDR2: SGHTA, FQGNSA. V was clipped by 5 bases and J by 1 base; unmatched bases: 7. The CDR3 covers 15 residues. In DNA, the CDR3 is TGTGCCAGCAGCCGAGAGAACAGGGGCCAAGAGACCCAGTACTTC. It is translated as CASSRENRGQETQYF. The complete variable domain, with remaining parts taken from reference TRBV7-2 and TRBJ2-5, reads GAGVSQSPSNKVTEKGKDVELRCDPISGHTALYWYRQSLGQGLEFLIYFQGNSAPDKSGLPSDRFSAERTGGSVSTLTIQRTQQEDSAVYLCASSRENRGQETQYFGPGTRLLVL.

This clonotype was counted between two and nine times. The rearrangement links TRBV7-9 to TRBJ2-2; no firm D call. Looked up from germline, CDR1 is SEHNR and CDR2 is FQNEAQ (reference sequence). The CDR3 consists of 15 residues. V was trimmed by 1 base and J by 5 bases, leaving 11 bases between them. For the CDR3, the DNA is TGTGCCAGCAGCTTAGGACCTTCGATGACCGGGGAGCTGTTTTTT. Translating it yields CASSLGPSMTGELFF.

This clonotype was seen only a few times. The V call is TRBV6-2 or TRBV6-3, the J call TRBJ2-7; 9 bases are shared with TRBD2. J gave up 3 bases and V 7 bases, and 7 bases lay outside the gene matches. Germline lookup yields CDR1 MNHEY and CDR2 SVGEGT. This CDR3 has 14 residues. The CDR3 DNA reads as TGTGCCAGCACGCAGCGGGGGGCCTTCTACGAGCAGTACTTC. Residues: CASTQRGAFYEQYF.

This clonotype showed up many times. The J gene is TRBJ2-3, the V gene TRBV28; no clear D gene. V lost 2 bases and J 0 bases, leaving 12 bases between the germline ends. This CDR3 is built from 16 residues. CDR1 is MDHEN, CDR2 SYDVKM, per germline. Written as DNA, the CDR3 is TGTGCCAGCAGTTTACTGGGCGGTACTAGCACAGATACGCAGTATTTT. It translates to CASSLLGGTSTDTQYF.

This clonotype has a handful of counts. The chain is built from TRBV19 and TRBJ2-7, with D uncertain. The length of the CDR3 is 15 residues. The germline CDR1 and CDR2 sequences are LNHDA and SQIVND (reference sequence). Trimming removed 5 bases at V and 0 bases at J, with 14 bases between. CDR3 region: CASSPTPVSSYEQYF. Here the CDR3 DNA reads TGTGCCAGTAGTCCCACCCCCGTTAGCTCCTACGAGCAGTACTTC.

In its sample, this clonotype was seen many times. This sequence joins TRBV4-1 and TRBJ1-2; the D is unclear. Looked up from germline, CDR1 is MGHRA and CDR2 is YSYEKL. The CDR3 has 14 amino acids. Trimming pared 3 bases from V and 4 bases from J, leaving 12 bases between. CDR3 in amino acids: CASSHRRGTYGYTF. Written as DNA, the CDR3 is TGCGCCAGCAGCCATCGGCGGGGAACCTATGGCTACACCTTC.

This clonotype has more than one count but fewer than ten. The chain links TRBV20-1 to TRBJ2-7, with a possible D match to TRBD2 (6 bases). V was pared by 3 bases and J by 3 bases, with 9 bases between. The CDR3 totals 12 residues. Germline V gives CDR1 DFQATT, CDR2 SNEGSKA (reference sequence). The CDR3 region has the DNA TGCAGTGCTAGTATTAGCGGCTACGAGCAGTACTTC. It codes for CSASISGYEQYF.

This clonotype was seen many times. J is TRBJ1-5 and V is TRBV28; D is possibly TRBD1 (5 bases). This CDR3 is built from 18 residues. Germline V gives CDR1 MDHEN, CDR2 SYDVKM. V gave up 11 bases and J gave up 1 base, with 27 bases separating them. The DNA of the CDR3 is TGTGCCGGAAGGGCGGATGACGGGCAGGGCCCAAGCAATCAGCCCCAGCATTTT. Translated: CAGRADDGQGPSNQPQHF.

The rearrangement uses TRBV6-9 and TRBJ2-7, with 9 bases matching TRBD2. The CDR3 is made up of 15 amino acids. Germline lookup yields CDR1 MNHGY and CDR2 SVAAGI. J lost 6 bases, V lost 3 bases, and 9 bases had no gene match. The CDR3 loop reads CASSYGREGRVEQYF. The DNA of the CDR3 is TGTGCCAGCAGTTACGGGCGGGAGGGCCGGGTCGAGCAGTACTTC.

Comments on this clonotype: Since a much larger clone is just one base distant, this may be a read error. The chain uses TRBV2 and TRBJ2-1, with TRBD2 identical over 7 bases. The length of the CDR3 is 15 residues. CDR1 SNHLY and CDR2 FYNNEI come from the germline V gene. This chain's CDR3 is CANSEPGGRVNEQFF. CDR3 sequence (DNA): TGTGCCAACAGTGAACCTGGCGGGAGAGTCAATGAGCAGTTCTTC. The full variable domain, rest sourced from reference TRBV2 and TRBJ2-1, is EPEVTQTPSHQVTQMGQEVILRCVPISNHLYFYWYRQILGQKVEFLVSFYNNEISEKSEIFDDQFSVERPDGSNFTLKIRSTKLEDSAMYFCANSEPGGRVNEQFFGPGTRLTVL.

This clonotype was seen ten or more times. The rearrangement uses TRBV27 and TRBJ1-1; TRBD1 matches at 11 bases. Per the germline V gene, CDR1 is MNHEY and CDR2 is SMNVEV (reference sequence). With 2 bases clipped from V and 7 bases from J, the junction kept 6 bases outside the gene matches. The CDR3 consists of 15 residues. The CDR3 here is CASSLRTGGSNEAFF. The CDR3 DNA is TGTGCCAGCAGTTTAAGGACAGGGGGCTCGAATGAAGCTTTCTTT.

V is TRBV6-1 and J is TRBJ1-6; tentative D call: TRBD1 (5 bases). Per the germline V gene, CDR1 is MNHNS and CDR2 is SASEGT. This CDR3 is built from 14 residues. Trimming took off 6 bases at V and 7 bases at J, with 13 bases between the two ends. The DNA for the CDR3 is TGTGCCAGCAGATATAGGGGCGAAAATTCACCCCTCCACTTT. Its protein is CASRYRGENSPLHF.

In its sample, this clonotype was seen many times. CDR3 nucleotide sequence: TGTGCCAGCAGTTTTCTCAGCTCTGGAAACACCATATATTTT. This translates into CASSFLSSGNTIYF. The chain couples TRBV12-3 or TRBV12-4 to TRBJ1-3, with no clear D. The V and J ends lost 3 bases and 0 bases respectively, with 6 bases between them. This CDR3 contains 14 residues.

This chain connects TRBV10-2 to TRBJ2-1; TRBD2 matches at 10 bases. The CDR3 has 16 amino acids. Trimming cost V 3 bases and J 4 bases; bases outside gene matches: 6. In germline, CDR1 is WSHSY, CDR2 SAAADI. Here the CDR3 reads CASSDGAGGLYNEQFF. In DNA, the CDR3 is TGCGCCAGCAGTGATGGAGCGGGAGGGCTTTACAATGAGCAGTTCTTC.

The table lists this clonotype with many counts. CDR3 coding DNA: TGCAGTGCTAGAGACAACAGGGGGAATACGCAGTATTTT. Translated: CSARDNRGNTQYF. This chain links TRBV20-1 with TRBJ2-3, with 8 bases lining up with TRBD1. Trimming removed 0 bases from V and 7 bases from J; junction bases left unmatched: 3. The germline V gene has CDR1 DFQATT and CDR2 SNEGSKA (reference sequence). This CDR3 spans 13 amino acids.

Notes on this clonotype: A much larger clone is a single base away; this may be a read error. The chain recombines TRBV20-1 with TRBJ2-1; TRBD1 agrees at 7 bases. CDR1 is DFQATT and CDR2 is SNEGSKA in the germline V gene (reference sequence). This CDR3 region has 16 residues. J lost 8 bases, V lost 1 base, and 14 bases had no gene match. CDR3 DNA: TGCAGTGCTAGAGTAGCGAGGGGGCCTTGGGTGGATGAGCAGTTCTTC. Its protein product is CSARVARGPWVDEQFF.

CDR3 protein: CASTEGQGTEQYF. For the CDR3, the DNA is TGTGCCAGTACTGAAGGACAGGGAACCGAGCAGTACTTC. The chain is built from TRBV19 and TRBJ2-7, with 8 positions matching TRBD1. Germline V gene lookup returns CDR1 LNHDA and CDR2 SQIVND (reference sequence). With V trimmed by 7 bases and J by 6 bases, 8 bases remained unmatched. The CDR3 runs to 13 residues.

This clonotype was detected a few times. The V gene is TRBV20-1, the J gene TRBJ1-2; D remains unclear. Germline V lookup: CDR1 DFQATT, CDR2 SNEGSKA (reference sequence). V lost 3 bases to trimming and J lost 2 bases, with 7 bases between them. This CDR3 comprises 12 residues. The CDR3 DNA follows: TGCAGTGCTAGGCAGGCGAACTATGGCTACACCTTC. Residues: CSARQANYGYTF.

This clonotype was seen a handful of times. The chain joins TRBV7-9 to TRBJ1-1; no clear D gene. Germline CDR1 and CDR2: SEHNR and FQNEAQ (reference sequence). V lost 1 base to trimming and J lost 4 bases, with 10 bases between them. The CDR3 extends over 14 amino acids. The CDR3 loop is CASSLGKVGTEAFF. The DNA of the CDR3 is TGTGCCAGCAGCTTAGGTAAAGTGGGCACTGAAGCTTTCTTT.

This clonotype has only a few counts. The chain recombines TRBV20-1 with TRBJ2-7; 9 bases are shared with TRBD2. Trimming took 5 bases from V and 3 from J; bases not matched to a gene: 5. The CDR3 loop spans 13 amino acids. Germline V gene sequence: CDR1 DFQATT, CDR2 SNEGSKA (reference sequence). The CDR3 here is CSAPGLALYEQYF. In DNA, the CDR3 is TGCAGTGCTCCGGGACTAGCACTCTACGAGCAGTACTTC.

The table lists this clonotype with many counts. The chain employs TRBV27 and TRBJ2-7; 9 nucleotides agree with TRBD1. CDR1 and CDR2 from the germline V gene are MNHEY and SMNVEV (reference sequence). Germline trimming cut 5 bases from V and 5 bases from J; bases unmatched to any gene: 7. There are 14 residues in the CDR3. The CDR3 coding sequence is TGTGCCAGCAGTAGGACAGGGGTGCCAAACGAGCAGTACTTC. It codes for CASSRTGVPNEQYF.